These 8 T cell receptor beta chains were all obtained from the same sample, sequenced in a study of cytomegalovirus exposure and HLA in healthy donors. The primer mix had 60 Vbeta and 13 Jbeta primers. Clones were sequenced by immunoSEQ multiplex PCR, and TCRdb holds only the in-frame ones, with some missing. The sample shows hundreds of thousands of clones, just under 70% of them seen only once. The sample taken for sequencing was PBMCs. These receptors all come from a middle-aged man in good health and CMV-seropositive.

V usage is TRBV2 and J usage is TRBJ2-5, with D hard to call. CDR1 and CDR2 from the germline V gene are SNHLY and FYNNEI. This CDR3 is 13 amino acids long. V dropped 6 bases and J dropped 5 bases, with 13 bases sitting between them. The CDR3 region is CASSTMGRETQYF. For the CDR3, the DNA is TGTGCCAGCAGCACGATGGGCCGGGAGACCCAGTACTTC.

The gene calls are TRBV5-6 and TRBJ1-1; D ambiguous. The germline gives CDR1 SGHDT, CDR2 YYEEEE. Trimming cost V 7 bases and J 6 bases, with 16 bases left between them. The CDR3 is 13 amino acids. In nucleotides, the CDR3 is TGTGCCAGCGAATATGGCGGAGGCGCTGAAGCTTTCTTT. This codes for CASEYGGGAEAFF.

The chain uses TRBV2 and TRBJ1-2; D possibly corresponds to TRBD1 (5 bases). CDR3 length: 15 amino acids. The V end lost 3 bases, the J end lost 2 bases, and 13 bases lay between the germline ends. CDR1 is SNHLY and CDR2 is FYNNEI in the germline V gene. CDR3 coding DNA: TGTGCCAGCAGTGAGTCGGTAGACAGCAACTATGGCTACACCTTC. It yields the protein CASSESVDSNYGYTF.

The chain combines TRBV14 with TRBJ1-1; the D gene is possibly TRBD1 (6 bases). This CDR3 comprises 15 residues. Trimming cost V 0 bases and J 6 bases, with 14 bases left between them. The germline V gene has CDR1 SGHDN and CDR2 FVKESK. The CDR3 loop is CASSQEEVRGAEAFF. The CDR3 DNA reads as TGTGCCAGCAGCCAAGAGGAAGTCAGGGGTGCTGAAGCTTTCTTT.

This clone was counted only a few times. The CDR3 DNA reads TGTGCCAGCAGTTCACAGGGAGGGCCCTCCGGGAACGAGCAGTACTTC. As protein: CASSSQGGPSGNEQYF. The chain combines TRBV6-5 with TRBJ2-7, with D perhaps matching TRBD2 (7 bases). The V and J ends lost 4 bases and 5 bases respectively, with 21 bases between them. The CDR3 is made up of 16 amino acids. Germline V gene sequence: CDR1 MNHEY, CDR2 SVGAGI.

The chain links TRBV5-4 to TRBJ1-4; TRBD1 might be the D (6 bases). V lost 5 bases and J lost 0, with 11 bases in between. Per the germline V gene, CDR1 is SGHNT and CDR2 is YYREEE (reference sequence). There are 15 residues in the CDR3. The CDR3 sequence: CASRGDTTTNEKLFF. The DNA for the CDR3 is TGTGCCAGCAGGGGGGACACTACAACTAATGAAAAACTGTTTTTT. The full variable domain, completed using reference TRBV5-4 and TRBJ1-4, is ETGVTQSPTHLIKTRGQQVTLRCSSQSGHNTVSWYQQALGQGPQFIFQYYREEENGRGNFPPRFSGLQFPNYSSELNVNALELDDSALYLCASRGDTTTNEKLFFGSGTQLSVL.

This clone was recorded a few times. V is TRBV28 and J is TRBJ2-2, with a possible D match to TRBD2 (5 bases). Germline CDR1 reads MDHEN; CDR2 reads SYDVKM. This CDR3 has 12 residues. V was clipped by 7 bases and J by 6 bases, with 9 bases between them. CDR3 bases: TGTGCCAGCAATCGGGGTTCCGGGGAGCTGTTTTTT. This encodes CASNRGSGELFF.

V gene TRBV4-2 combines with J gene TRBJ2-5, with 12 bases identical to TRBD2. The CDR3 length is 16 residues. Trimming at V came to 4 bases and at J to 5 bases, leaving 8 bases not matched to a gene. Germline-derived CDR1 and CDR2 are LGHNA and YNFKEQ. For the CDR3, the DNA is TGTGCCAGCAGCCCCACTAGCGGGGGGCCGGAGGAGACCCAGTACTTC. The encoded protein is CASSPTSGGPEETQYF.